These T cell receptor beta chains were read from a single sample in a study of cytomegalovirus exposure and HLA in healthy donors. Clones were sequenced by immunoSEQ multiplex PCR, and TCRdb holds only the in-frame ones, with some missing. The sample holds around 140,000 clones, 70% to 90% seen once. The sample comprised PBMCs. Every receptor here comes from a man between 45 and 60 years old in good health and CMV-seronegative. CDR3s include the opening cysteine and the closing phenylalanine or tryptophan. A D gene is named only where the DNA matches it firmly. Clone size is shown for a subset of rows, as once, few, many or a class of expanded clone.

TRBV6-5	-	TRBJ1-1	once	TGTGCCAGCAGTTATACGACCTACAGGAAGGAAGCTTTCTTT	CASSYTTYRKEAFF
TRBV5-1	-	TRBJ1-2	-	TGCGCCAGCAGCTTGGGGGCCCTCTATGGCTACACCTTC	CASSLGALYGYTF
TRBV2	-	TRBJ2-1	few	TGTGCCAGCAGTGATCCGGGACAAGGAAGGATCTTC	CASSDPGQGRIF
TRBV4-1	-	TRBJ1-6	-	TGCGCCAGCAGCCAAGATCCGGCGGGTAATTCACCCCTCCACTTT	CASSQDPAGNSPLHF
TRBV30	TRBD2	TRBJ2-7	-	TGTGCCTGGAGTGTAAGCAGGACTAGTGTCTCCTACGAGCAGTACTTC	CAWSVSRTSVSYEQYF
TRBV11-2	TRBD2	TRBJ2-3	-	TGTGCCAGCAGCTTGGGGACTACTACAGATACGCAGTATTTT	CASSLGTTTDTQYF
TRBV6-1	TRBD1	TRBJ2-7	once	TGTGCCAGCAATCGGCAGGGGGCTAACGAGCAGTACTTC	CASNRQGANEQYF
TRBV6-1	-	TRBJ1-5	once	TGTGCCAGCACCCTGAACGCCGGTGCGCCCCAGCATTTT	CASTLNAGAPQHF
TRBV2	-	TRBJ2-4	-	TGTGCCAGCAGTGAAGCCTCGATTCAGTACTTC	CASSEASIQYF
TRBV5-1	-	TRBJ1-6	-	TGCGCCAGCAGTGCCGGGACAATGAATTCACCCCTCCACTTT	CASSAGTMNSPLHF
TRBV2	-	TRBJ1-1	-	TGTGCCAGCAGTGAGAGTTACAGGTCCGAACAAGCTTTCTTT	CASSESYRSEQAFF
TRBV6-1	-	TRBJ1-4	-	TGTGCCAGCAGTGGACAGCCTACGGCTGAAAAACTGTTTTTT	CASSGQPTAEKLFF
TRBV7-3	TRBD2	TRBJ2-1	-	TGTGCCAGCAGCTTAATAGGCGGGGGTAATGAGCAGTTCTTC	CASSLIGGGNEQFF
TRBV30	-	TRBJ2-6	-	TGTGCCTGGAGTGTCGGGGGGCCCGGGGCCAACGTCCTGACTTTC	CAWSVGGPGANVLTF
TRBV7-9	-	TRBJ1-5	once	TGTGCCAGCAGCTTAGCGGCGGGGAGAGGTCAGCCCCAGCATTTT	CASSLAAGRGQPQHF